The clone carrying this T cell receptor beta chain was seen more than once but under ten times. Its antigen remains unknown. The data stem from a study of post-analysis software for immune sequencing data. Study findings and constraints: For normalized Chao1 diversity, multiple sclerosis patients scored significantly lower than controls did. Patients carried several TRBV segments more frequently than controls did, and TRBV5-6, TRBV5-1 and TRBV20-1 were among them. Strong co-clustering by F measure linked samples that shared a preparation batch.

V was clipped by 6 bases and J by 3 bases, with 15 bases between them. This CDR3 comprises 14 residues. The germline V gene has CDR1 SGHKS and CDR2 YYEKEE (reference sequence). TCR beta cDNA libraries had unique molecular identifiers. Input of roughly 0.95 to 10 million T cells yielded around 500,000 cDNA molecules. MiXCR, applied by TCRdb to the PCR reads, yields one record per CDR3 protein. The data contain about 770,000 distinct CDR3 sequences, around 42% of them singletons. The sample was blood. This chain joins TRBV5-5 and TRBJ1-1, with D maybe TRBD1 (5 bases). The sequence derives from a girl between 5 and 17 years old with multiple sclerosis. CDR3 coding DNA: TGTGCCAGCACCGAGGGACTGATTTACACTGAAGCTTTCTTT. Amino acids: CASTEGLIYTEAFF.